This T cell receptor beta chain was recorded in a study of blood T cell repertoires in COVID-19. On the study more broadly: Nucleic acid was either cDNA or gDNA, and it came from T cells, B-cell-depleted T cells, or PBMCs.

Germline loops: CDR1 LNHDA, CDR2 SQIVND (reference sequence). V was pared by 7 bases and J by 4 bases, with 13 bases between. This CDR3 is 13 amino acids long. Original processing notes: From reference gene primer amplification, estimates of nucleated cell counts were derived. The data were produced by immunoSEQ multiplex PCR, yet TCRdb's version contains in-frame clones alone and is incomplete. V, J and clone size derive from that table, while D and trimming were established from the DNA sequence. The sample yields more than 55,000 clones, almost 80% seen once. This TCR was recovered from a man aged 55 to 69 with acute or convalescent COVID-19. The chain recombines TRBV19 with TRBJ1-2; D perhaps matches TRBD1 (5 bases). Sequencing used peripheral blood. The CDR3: CASKLQDFYGYTF. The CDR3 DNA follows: TGTGCCAGTAAATTACAGGATTTCTATGGCTACACCTTC.